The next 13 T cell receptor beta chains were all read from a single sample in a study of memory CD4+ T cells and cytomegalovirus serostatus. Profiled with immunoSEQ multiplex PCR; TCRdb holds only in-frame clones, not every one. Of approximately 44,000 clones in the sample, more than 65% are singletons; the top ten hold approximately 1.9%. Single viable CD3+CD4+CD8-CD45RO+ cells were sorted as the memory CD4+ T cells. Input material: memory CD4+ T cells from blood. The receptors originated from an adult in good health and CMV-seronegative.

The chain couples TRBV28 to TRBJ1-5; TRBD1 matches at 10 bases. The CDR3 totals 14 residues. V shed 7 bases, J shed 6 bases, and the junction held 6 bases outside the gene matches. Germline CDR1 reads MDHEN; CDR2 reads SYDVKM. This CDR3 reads CASKTGGTGQPQHF. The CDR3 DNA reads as TGTGCCAGCAAGACAGGGGGCACCGGTCAGCCCCAGCATTTT.

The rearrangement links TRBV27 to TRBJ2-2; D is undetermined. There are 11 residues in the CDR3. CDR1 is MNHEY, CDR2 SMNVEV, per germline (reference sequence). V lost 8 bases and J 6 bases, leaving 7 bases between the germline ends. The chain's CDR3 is CASVDPGELFF. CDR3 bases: TGTGCCAGCGTGGACCCCGGGGAGCTGTTTTTT.

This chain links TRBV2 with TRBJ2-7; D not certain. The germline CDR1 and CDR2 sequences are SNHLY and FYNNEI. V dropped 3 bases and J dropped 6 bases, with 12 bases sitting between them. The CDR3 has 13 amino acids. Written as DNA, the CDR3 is TGTGCCAGCAGTGACCACGCTTTCTCCGAGCAGTACTTC. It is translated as CASSDHAFSEQYF.

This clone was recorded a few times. The CDR3 sequence is CASSSPGQVGLGSYEQYF. CDR3 bases: TGTGCCAGCAGCTCACCGGGACAGGTGGGCCTAGGGTCCTACGAGCAGTACTTC. This chain joins TRBV7-8 and TRBJ2-7; 8 nucleotides match TRBD1. Germline CDR1 SGHVS, CDR2 FQNEAQ. The CDR3 is 18 amino acids. J was trimmed by 1 base and V by 4 bases; bases with no gene match: 15.

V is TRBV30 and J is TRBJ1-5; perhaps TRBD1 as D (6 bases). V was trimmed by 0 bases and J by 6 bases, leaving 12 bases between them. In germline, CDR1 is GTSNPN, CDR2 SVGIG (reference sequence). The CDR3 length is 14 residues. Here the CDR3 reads CAWSVGGGVQPQHF. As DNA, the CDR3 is TGTGCCTGGAGTGTAGGAGGGGGTGTTCAGCCCCAGCATTTT.

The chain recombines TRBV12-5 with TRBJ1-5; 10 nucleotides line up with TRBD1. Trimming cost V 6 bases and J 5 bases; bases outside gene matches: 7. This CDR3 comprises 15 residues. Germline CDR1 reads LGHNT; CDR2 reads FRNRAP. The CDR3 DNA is TGTGCTAGTGGCCTCCGGGACAGGGGAGATCAGCCCCAGCATTTT. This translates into CASGLRDRGDQPQHF. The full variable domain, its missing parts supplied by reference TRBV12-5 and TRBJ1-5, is DARVTQTPRHKVTEMGQEVTMRCQPILGHNTVFWYRQTMMQGLELLAYFRNRAPLDDSGMPKDRFSAEMPDATLATLKIQPSEPRDSAVYFCASGLRDRGDQPQHFGDGTRLSIL.

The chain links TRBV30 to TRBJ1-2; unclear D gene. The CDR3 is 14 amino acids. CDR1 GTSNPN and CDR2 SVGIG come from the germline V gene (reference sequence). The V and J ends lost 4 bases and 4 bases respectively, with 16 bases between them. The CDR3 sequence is CAWNKLGMGYGYTF. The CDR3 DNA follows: TGTGCCTGGAACAAGTTGGGGATGGGCTATGGCTACACCTTC.

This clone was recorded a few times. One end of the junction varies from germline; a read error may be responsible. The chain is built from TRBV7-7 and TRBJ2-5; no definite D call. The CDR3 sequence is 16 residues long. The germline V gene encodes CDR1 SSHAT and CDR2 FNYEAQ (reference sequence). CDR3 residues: CASSLHSGNREETQYF. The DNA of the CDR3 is TGTGCTAGCAGCCTACACAGTGGGAATAGGGAAGAGACCCAGTACTTC.

The CDR3 sequence: CASSLIFSGGAADTQYF. CDR3 sequence (DNA): TGCGCCAGCAGCTTGATCTTTAGCGGGGGGGCCGCAGATACGCAGTATTTT. V usage is TRBV5-1 and J usage is TRBJ2-3; 11 nucleotides match TRBD2. Germline trimming cut 1 base from V and 4 bases from J; bases unmatched to any gene: 8. The CDR3 is 17 amino acids. Germline values: CDR1 SGHRS, CDR2 YFSETQ.

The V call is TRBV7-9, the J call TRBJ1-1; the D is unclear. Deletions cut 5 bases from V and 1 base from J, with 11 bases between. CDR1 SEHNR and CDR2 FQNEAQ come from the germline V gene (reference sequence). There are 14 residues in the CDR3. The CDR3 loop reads CASSLPQRNTEAFF. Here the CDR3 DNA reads TGTGCCAGCAGCCTCCCCCAGAGGAACACTGAAGCTTTCTTT.

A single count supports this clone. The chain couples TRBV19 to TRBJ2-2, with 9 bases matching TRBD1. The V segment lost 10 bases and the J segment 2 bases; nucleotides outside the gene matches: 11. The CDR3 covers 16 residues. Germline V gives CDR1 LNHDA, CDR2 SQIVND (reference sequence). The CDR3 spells CATRDRDRDNTGELFF. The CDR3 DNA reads TGTGCCACCAGGGACCGGGACAGGGATAACACCGGGGAGCTGTTTTTT.

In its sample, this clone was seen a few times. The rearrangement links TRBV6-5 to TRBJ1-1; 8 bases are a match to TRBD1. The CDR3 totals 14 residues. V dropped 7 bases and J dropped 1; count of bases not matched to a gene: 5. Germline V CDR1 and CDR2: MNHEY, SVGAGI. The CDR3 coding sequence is TGTGCCAGCACCCCACAGGGGGAGAACACTGAAGCTTTCTTT. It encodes CASTPQGENTEAFF.

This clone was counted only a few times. The CDR3 DNA sequence: TGTGCCACCTGGACGGGCACTGAAGCTTTCTTT. This gives the protein CATWTGTEAFF. This rearrangement joins TRBV7-8 to TRBJ1-1; D unclear. CDR3 size: 11 residues. The V gene lost 10 bases and the J gene lost 4 bases, with 10 bases spanning the gap. The germline V gene has CDR1 SGHVS and CDR2 FQNEAQ. The full variable domain, its missing parts supplied by reference TRBV7-8 and TRBJ1-1, is GAGVSQSPRYKVAKRGQDVALRCDPISGHVSLFWYQQALGQGPEFLTYFQNEAQLDKSGLPSDRFFAERPEGSVSTLKIQRTQQEDSAVYLCATWTGTEAFFGQGTRLTVV.